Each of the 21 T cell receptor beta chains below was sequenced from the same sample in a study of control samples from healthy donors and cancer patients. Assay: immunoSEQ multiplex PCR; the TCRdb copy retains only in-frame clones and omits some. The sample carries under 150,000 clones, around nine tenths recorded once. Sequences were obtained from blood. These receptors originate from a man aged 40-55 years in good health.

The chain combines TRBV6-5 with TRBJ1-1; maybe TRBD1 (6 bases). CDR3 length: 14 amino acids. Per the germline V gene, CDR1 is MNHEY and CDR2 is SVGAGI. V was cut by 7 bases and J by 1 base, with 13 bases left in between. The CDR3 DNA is TGTGCCAGCACTACCGGACAGTGGAACACTGAAGCTTTCTTT. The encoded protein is CASTTGQWNTEAFF.

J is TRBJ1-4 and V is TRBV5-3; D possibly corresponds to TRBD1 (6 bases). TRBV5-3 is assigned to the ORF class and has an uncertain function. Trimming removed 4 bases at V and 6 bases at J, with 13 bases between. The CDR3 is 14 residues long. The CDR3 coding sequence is TGTGCCAGAAGCAACAGGGTCCGAGATGAAAAACTGTTTTTT. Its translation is CARSNRVRDEKLFF.

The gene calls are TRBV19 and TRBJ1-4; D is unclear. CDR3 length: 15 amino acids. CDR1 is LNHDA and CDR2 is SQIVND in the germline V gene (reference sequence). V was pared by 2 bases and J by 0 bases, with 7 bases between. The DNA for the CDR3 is TGTGCCAGTAGTATACGGGCAGCAACTAATGAAAAACTGTTTTTT. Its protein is CASSIRAATNEKLFF. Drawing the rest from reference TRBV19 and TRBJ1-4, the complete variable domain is DGGITQSPKYLFRKEGQNVTLSCEQNLNHDAMYWYRQDPGQGLRLIYYSQIVNDFQKGDIAEGYSVSREKKESFPLTVTSAQKNPTAFYLCASSIRAATNEKLFFGSGTQLSVL.

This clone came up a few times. The CDR3 spells CATSRVAEGKLFF. The CDR3 coding sequence is TGTGCCACCAGCAGAGTAGCAGAAGGAAAACTGTTTTTT. The chain combines TRBV15 with TRBJ1-4, with D hard to call. V was clipped by 1 base and J by 10 bases, with 10 bases between them. Germline V gene lookup returns CDR1 LNHNV and CDR2 YYDKDF (reference sequence). The CDR3 is 13 residues long.

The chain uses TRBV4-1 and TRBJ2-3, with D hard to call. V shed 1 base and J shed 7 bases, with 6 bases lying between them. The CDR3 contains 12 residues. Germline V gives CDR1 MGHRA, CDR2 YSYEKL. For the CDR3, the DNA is TGCGCCAGCAGCCAAGTAGGGTATACGCAGTATTTT. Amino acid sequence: CASSQVGYTQYF.

In DNA, the CDR3 is TGTGCCACAAGGACAACTAGCACAGATACGCAGTATTTT. Translation gives CATRTTSTDTQYF. The chain has TRBV19 and TRBJ2-3; D may be TRBD1 (5 bases). The CDR3 runs to 13 residues. CDR1 is LNHDA and CDR2 is SQIVND in the germline V gene (reference sequence). The V gene lost 10 bases and the J gene lost 0 bases, with 11 bases spanning the gap.

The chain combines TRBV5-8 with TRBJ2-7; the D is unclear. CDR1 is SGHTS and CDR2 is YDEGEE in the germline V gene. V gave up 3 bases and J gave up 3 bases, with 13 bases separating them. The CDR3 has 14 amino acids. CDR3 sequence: CASSSPVFSYEQYF. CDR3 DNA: TGTGCCAGCAGCTCCCCGGTTTTTAGCTACGAGCAGTACTTC.

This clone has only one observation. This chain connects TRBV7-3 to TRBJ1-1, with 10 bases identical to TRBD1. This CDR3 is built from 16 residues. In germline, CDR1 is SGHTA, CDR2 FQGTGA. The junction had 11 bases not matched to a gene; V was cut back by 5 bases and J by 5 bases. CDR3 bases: TGTGCCAGCAGCACAACCGGGACAGGGGTAAGGACTGAAGCTTTCTTT. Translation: CASSTTGTGVRTEAFF.

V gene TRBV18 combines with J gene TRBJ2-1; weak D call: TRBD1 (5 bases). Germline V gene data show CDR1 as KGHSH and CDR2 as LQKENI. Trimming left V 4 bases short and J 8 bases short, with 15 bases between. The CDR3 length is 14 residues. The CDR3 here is CASSLSGSRDEQFF. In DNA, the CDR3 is TGTGCCAGCTCACTTTCCGGGTCCAGGGATGAGCAGTTCTTC.

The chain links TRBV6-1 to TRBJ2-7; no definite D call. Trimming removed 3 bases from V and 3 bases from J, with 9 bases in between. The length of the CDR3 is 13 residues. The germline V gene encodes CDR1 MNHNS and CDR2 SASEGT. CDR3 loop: CASSDGYIYEQYF. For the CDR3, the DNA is TGTGCCAGCAGTGATGGGTATATCTACGAGCAGTACTTC.

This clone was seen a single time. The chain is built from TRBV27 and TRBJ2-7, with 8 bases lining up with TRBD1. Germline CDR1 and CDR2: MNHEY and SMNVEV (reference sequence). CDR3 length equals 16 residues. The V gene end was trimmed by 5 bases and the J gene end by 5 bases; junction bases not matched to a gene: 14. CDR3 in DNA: TGTGCCAGCAGTCCCCGGGACAGGATATACTTCCACGAGCAGTACTTC. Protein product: CASSPRDRIYFHEQYF.

The CDR3 spells CASSVMTRGANVLTF. The CDR3 bases are TGTGCCAGCAGCGTAATGACAAGAGGGGCCAACGTCCTGACTTTC. The gene calls are TRBV9 and TRBJ2-6; D gene unclear. Trimming stripped 1 base from V and 4 bases from J, with 9 bases between. CDR3 length: 15 residues. CDR1 and CDR2 from the germline V gene are SGDLS and YYNGEE.

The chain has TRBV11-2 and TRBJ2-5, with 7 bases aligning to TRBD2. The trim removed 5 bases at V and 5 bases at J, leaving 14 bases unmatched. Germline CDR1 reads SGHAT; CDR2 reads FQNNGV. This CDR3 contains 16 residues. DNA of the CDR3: TGTGCCAGCAGCCAACGGGGAGGGAGGCTTAAGGAGACCCAGTACTTC. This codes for CASSQRGGRLKETQYF.

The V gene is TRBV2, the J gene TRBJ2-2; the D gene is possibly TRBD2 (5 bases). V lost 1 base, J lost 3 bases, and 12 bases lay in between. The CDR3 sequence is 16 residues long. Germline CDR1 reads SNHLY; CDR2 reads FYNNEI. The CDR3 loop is CASSEESGGYTGELFF. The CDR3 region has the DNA TGTGCCAGCAGTGAAGAAAGCGGTGGATACACCGGGGAGCTGTTTTTT.

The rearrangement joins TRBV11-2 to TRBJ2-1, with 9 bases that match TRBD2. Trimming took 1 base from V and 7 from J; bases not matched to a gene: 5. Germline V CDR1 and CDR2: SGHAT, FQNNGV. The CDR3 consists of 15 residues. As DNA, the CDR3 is TGTGCCAGCAGCTTAGTTCGCGGGGGGGTAAATGAGCAGTTCTTC. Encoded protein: CASSLVRGGVNEQFF.

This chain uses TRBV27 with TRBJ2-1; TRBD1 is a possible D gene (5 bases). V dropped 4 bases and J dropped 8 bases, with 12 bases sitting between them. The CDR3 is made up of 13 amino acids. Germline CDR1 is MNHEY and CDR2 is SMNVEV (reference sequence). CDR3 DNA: TGTGCCAGCAGTTGGACCCAGGGCCATGAGCAGTTCTTC. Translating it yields CASSWTQGHEQFF.

The CDR3 sequence is CASSGTGTRFNTGELFF. In nucleotides, the CDR3 is TGTGCCAGCAGTGGGACCGGGACGAGATTTAACACCGGGGAGCTGTTTTTT. The V gene is TRBV25-1, the J gene TRBJ2-2; D is perhaps TRBD1 or TRBD2 (5 bases each). The CDR3 has 17 amino acids. Trimming took off 4 bases at V and 2 bases at J, with 17 bases between the two ends. CDR1 is MGHDK, CDR2 SYGVNS, per germline. The complete variable domain, with remaining parts taken from reference TRBV25-1 and TRBJ2-2, reads EADIYQTPRYLVIGTGKKITLECSQTMGHDKMYWYQQDPGMELHLIHYSYGVNSTEKGDLSSESTVSRIRTEHFPLTLESARPSHTSQYLCASSGTGTRFNTGELFFGEGSRLTVL.

The CDR3 bases are TGCGCCAGCAGCGTGACAGGGGGTTCTCGCGAGCAGTACTTC. Translating it yields CASSVTGGSREQYF. V gene TRBV5-1 combines with J gene TRBJ2-7; 9 nucleotides match TRBD1. The germline V gene encodes CDR1 SGHRS and CDR2 YFSETQ. With 4 bases clipped from V and 6 bases from J, the junction kept 8 bases outside the gene matches. The CDR3 length is 14 residues.

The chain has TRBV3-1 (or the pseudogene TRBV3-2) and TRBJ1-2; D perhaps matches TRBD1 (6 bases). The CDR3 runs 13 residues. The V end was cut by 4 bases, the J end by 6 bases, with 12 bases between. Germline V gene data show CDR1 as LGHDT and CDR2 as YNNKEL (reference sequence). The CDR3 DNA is TGTGCCAGCAGCCTGGGGGCGGGGAATGGCTACACCTTC. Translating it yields CASSLGAGNGYTF.

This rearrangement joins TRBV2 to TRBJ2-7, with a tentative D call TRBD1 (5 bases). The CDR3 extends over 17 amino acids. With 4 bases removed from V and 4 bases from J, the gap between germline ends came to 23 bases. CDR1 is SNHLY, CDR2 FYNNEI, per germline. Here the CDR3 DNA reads TGTGCCAGCAGTGTCGCTCCCGGACACGGAAATACGTACGAGCAGTACTTC. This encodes CASSVAPGHGNTYEQYF.

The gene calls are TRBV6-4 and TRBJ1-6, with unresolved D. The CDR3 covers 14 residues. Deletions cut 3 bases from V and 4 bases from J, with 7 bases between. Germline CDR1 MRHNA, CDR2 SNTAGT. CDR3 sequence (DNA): TGTGCCAGCAGTGAGGGAGGTTATAATTCACCCCTCCACTTT. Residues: CASSEGGYNSPLHF.